These T cell receptor beta chains were read from a single sample in a study of shared clonotypes between healthy human individuals. Measured with immunoSEQ multiplex PCR; TCRdb has only the in-frame clones, and not every one. The top ten hold approximately 0.95% of the sample, which has over 950,000 clones, approximately 80% seen once. Material for sequencing was memory CD4+ T cells from PBMCs. The receptors here all came from a young man in good health. Some clones in this sample may be carry-over from other donors' samples. The CDR3 runs from the conserved cysteine through the conserved F or W. A D gene is named only where the DNA matches it firmly. The size field is filled for only some rows; it gives once, few, many or a size class.

TGTGCCAGCAGCCCGGACAGGGAACGGGTGAACACTGAAGCTTTCTTT,CASSPDRERVNTEAFF,TRBV27,TRBJ1-1,NA,TRBD1
TGTGCCAGCAGCCTCAGGGCATCAAGCTCCTACAATGAGCAGTTCTTC,CASSLRASSSYNEQFF,TRBV9,TRBJ2-1,NA,NA
TGCGCCAGCAGCCGGGAAGGGGGCAACACTGAAGCTTTCTTT,CASSREGGNTEAFF,TRBV5-1,TRBJ1-1,NA,TRBD1
TGTGCCAGCAGTACCGGGCCAGAGAACTATGGCTACACCTTC,CASSTGPENYGYTF,TRBV6-1,TRBJ1-2,NA,NA
TGTGCCAGCAGTCCAGGACAGAACTATGGCTACACCTTC,CASSPGQNYGYTF,TRBV6-6,TRBJ1-2,once,NA
TGTGCCAGCAGTTTAGTCCGTATGGGGGAGACCCAGTACTTC,CASSLVRMGETQYF,TRBV27,TRBJ2-5,NA,NA
TGCGCCAGCAGCCGCCGGGCGGGAGGGCCCGGGAATGAGCAGTTCTTC,CASSRRAGGPGNEQFF,TRBV5-1,TRBJ2-1,NA,TRBD2
TGTGCCAGCAGCACGACAGGATCAGGTGGCTACACCTTC,CASSTTGSGGYTF,TRBV5-4,TRBJ1-2,NA,NA
TGTGCCAGCAGTTTCTCCGGGACAGTAAACGGAAACACCATATATTTT,CASSFSGTVNGNTIYF,TRBV28,TRBJ1-3,NA,TRBD1
TGTGCCAGTAGAAACAGGGGGGGAACTGAAGCTTTCTTT,CASRNRGGTEAFF,TRBV19,TRBJ1-1,NA,TRBD1
TGTGCCAGCAGTGATCGGGGGTCCGGTGGCTACACCTTC,CASSDRGSGGYTF,TRBV6-1,TRBJ1-2,NA,NA
TGTGCCAGCAGCTCCTCTAGCGGGAGGATGTACGAGCAGTACTTC,CASSSSSGRMYEQYF,TRBV7-2,TRBJ2-7,NA,TRBD2
TGTGCCAGCAGCTTGGTGGGACAGACTAACTATGGCTACACCTTC,CASSLVGQTNYGYTF,TRBV5-6,TRBJ1-2,NA,TRBD1
TGTGCCAGCAGCCCCTCGGGGGCTAGAGGCACAGATACGCAGTATTTT,CASSPSGARGTDTQYF,TRBV7-2,TRBJ2-3,NA,NA
TGCGCCAGCAGCTTGAACGGACAGCAAAATAGCAATCAGCCCCAGCATTTT,CASSLNGQQNSNQPQHF,TRBV5-1,TRBJ1-5,NA,NA
TGTGCCAGCAGCCCTCGGACAGGTATTAACTATGGCTACACCTTC,CASSPRTGINYGYTF,TRBV28,TRBJ1-2,NA,TRBD1
TGTGCCAGCAGTGACCCTCCCGGGACAGACTATGGCTACACCTTC,CASSDPPGTDYGYTF,TRBV2,TRBJ1-2,NA,TRBD1
TGTGCCAGCAGCTTAGACAGGGGTTACGAGCAGTACTTC,CASSLDRGYEQYF,TRBV11-3,TRBJ2-7,once,NA
TGTGCCAGCAGGGGACAGCCTAATGAAAAACTGTTTTTT,CASRGQPNEKLFF,TRBV28,TRBJ1-4,NA,TRBD1
TGTGCCAGCACCAGGCGACAAATGCGAGGGGTGGGCGAGCAGTACTTC,CASTRRQMRGVGEQYF,TRBV28,TRBJ2-7,NA,NA
TGCGCCAGCAGCCCGGGCCCCTACAATGAGCAGTTCTTC,CASSPGPYNEQFF,TRBV4-1,TRBJ2-1,NA,NA
TGCGCCAGCAGCCGGCGGGTCGATACTGAAGCTTTCTTT,CASSRRVDTEAFF,TRBV5-1,TRBJ1-1,NA,NA
TGCGCCAGCAGCCAGTTTCGGGGGAACACCGGGGAGCTGTTTTTT,CASSQFRGNTGELFF,TRBV4-1,TRBJ2-2,NA,NA
TGTGCCAGCAGTGACAGGGGGCCGAACACTGAAGCTTTCTTT,CASSDRGPNTEAFF,TRBV28,TRBJ1-1,NA,TRBD1
TGTGCCTGGAGTGTTTCGGCGGTTGCTGAAGCTTTCTTT,CAWSVSAVAEAFF,TRBV30,TRBJ1-1,NA,NA
TGTGCCAGCAGTGAGGGACAGTTATACGAGCAGTACTTC,CASSEGQLYEQYF,TRBV6-6,TRBJ2-7,NA,TRBD1
TGCGCCAGCAGCGGGACTAGCGGGAGGGAGACCCAGTACTTC,CASSGTSGRETQYF,TRBV5-1,TRBJ2-5,NA,TRBD2